Following are 22 T cell receptor beta chains from one sample sequenced in a study of blood T cell repertoires in COVID-19. The protocol was immunoSEQ multiplex PCR, while the TCRdb copy is restricted to in-frame clones and leaves out a portion. The sample holds around 250,000 clones; 82% are singletons and the top ten take less than 3.5%. The sample consisted of peripheral blood. These receptor sequences come from a woman aged 18-35 years with acute or convalescent COVID-19.

CDR3 amino acids: CASSSSTGSSYNSPLHF. The DNA for the CDR3 is TGTGCCAGCAGCTCATCGACAGGGAGCTCCTATAATTCACCCCTCCACTTT. V gene TRBV7-9 combines with J gene TRBJ1-6; TRBD1 matches 7 bases. With V trimmed by 4 bases and J by 0 bases, 6 bases remained unmatched. CDR1 SEHNR and CDR2 FQNEAQ come from the germline V gene (reference sequence). This CDR3 comprises 17 residues.

The chain joins TRBV15 to TRBJ2-7; possible D gene TRBD2, 6 bases. CDR1 is LNHNV, CDR2 YYDKDF, per germline (reference sequence). With 1 base removed from V and 4 bases from J, the gap between germline ends came to 11 bases. This CDR3 spans 14 amino acids. The CDR3 here is CATSRVAGTYEQYF. CDR3 in DNA: TGTGCCACCAGCAGAGTGGCAGGGACTTACGAGCAGTACTTC.

The J gene is TRBJ1-1, the V gene TRBV18; 7 bases are a match to TRBD1. The ends lost 8 bases at V and 3 bases at J; junction bases unmatched: 9. The length of the CDR3 is 14 residues. The germline CDR1 and CDR2 sequences are KGHSH and LQKENI. The CDR3 DNA sequence: TGTGCCAGCAGAGCAGGGGGTGGGGACACTGAAGCTTTCTTT. This sequence encodes CASRAGGGDTEAFF. The full variable domain, rest sourced from reference TRBV18 and TRBJ1-1, is NAGVMQNPRHLVRRRGQEARLRCSPMKGHSHVYWYRQLPEEGLKFMVYLQKENIIDESGMPKERFSAEFPKEGPSILRIQQVVRGDSAAYFCASRAGGGDTEAFFGQGTRLTVV.

In this sample, this clone turned up a few times. The J gene is TRBJ1-6, the V gene TRBV30; 7 bases fit TRBD1. From germline, CDR1 is GTSNPN and CDR2 SVGIG (reference sequence). Germline trimming cut 4 bases from V and 7 bases from J; bases unmatched to any gene: 4. The CDR3 is 13 amino acids. The CDR3 DNA reads TGTGCCTGGACGGACAGGCCCAATTCACCCCTCCACTTT. This translates into CAWTDRPNSPLHF. Together with reference TRBV30 and TRBJ1-6, the CDR3 gives the full variable domain: SQTIHQWPATLVQPVGSPLSLECTVEGTSNPNLYWYRQAAGRGLQLLFYSVGIGQISSEVPQNLSASRPQDRQFILSSKKLLLSDSGFYLCAWTDRPNSPLHFGNGTRLTVT.

V gene TRBV2 combines with J gene TRBJ2-7; D gene uncertain. Germline values: CDR1 SNHLY, CDR2 FYNNEI. Deletions cut 2 bases from V and 5 bases from J, with 10 bases between. CDR3 length: 13 residues. CDR3 loop: CASSESGGHEQYF. DNA for the CDR3: TGTGCCAGCAGTGAAAGTGGCGGCCACGAGCAGTACTTC.

V and J are TRBV7-3 and TRBJ2-7; D perhaps matches TRBD2 (10 bases). The CDR3 has 20 residues. Deletions cut 5 bases from V and 5 bases from J, with 34 bases between. In germline, CDR1 is SGHTA, CDR2 FQGTGA. CDR3 protein: CASSLTGTGLLAGAPHEQYF. The CDR3 nucleotides are TGTGCCAGCAGCCTGACCGGGACAGGGTTGCTAGCGGGAGCTCCCCACGAGCAGTACTTC.

V usage is TRBV19 and J usage is TRBJ1-1; 8 bases map to TRBD1. Trimming removed 4 bases from V and 4 bases from J; junction bases left unmatched: 5. The CDR3 length is 14 residues. Germline V gene lookup returns CDR1 LNHDA and CDR2 SQIVND (reference sequence). CDR3 in DNA: TGTGCCAGTAGTACCCGACAGGGGCCCACTGAAGCTTTCTTT. This sequence encodes CASSTRQGPTEAFF.

The rearrangement links TRBV19 to TRBJ2-1; no definite D call. Germline-derived CDR1 and CDR2 are LNHDA and SQIVND (reference sequence). The V gene lost 7 bases and the J gene lost 2 bases, with 12 bases spanning the gap. CDR3 size: 14 residues. CDR3 region: CASTVSPAYNEQFF. CDR3 nucleotides: TGTGCCAGTACCGTCTCTCCCGCCTACAATGAGCAGTTCTTC.

J is TRBJ1-3 and V is TRBV28; D is possibly TRBD1 (5 bases). Germline-derived CDR1 and CDR2 are MDHEN and SYDVKM. The CDR3 extends over 16 amino acids. V was cut by 2 bases and J by 0 bases, with 11 bases left in between. CDR3 DNA sequence: TGTGCCAGCAGTTTAAGGGGTCCATACTCTGGAAACACCATATATTTT. Translating it yields CASSLRGPYSGNTIYF.

This clone was seen just once. The V and J genes are TRBV3-1 (or the pseudogene TRBV3-2) and TRBJ1-2; D may be TRBD1 (5 bases). CDR1 LGHDT and CDR2 YNNKEL come from the germline V gene (reference sequence). CDR3 length: 12 residues. The ends were cut back, 6 bases at V and 2 bases at J, with 7 bases in the middle. The CDR3 sequence: CASSSGNYGYTF. DNA of the CDR3: TGTGCCAGCAGTTCAGGGAACTATGGCTACACCTTC.

V is TRBV28 and J is TRBJ1-6, with 11 bases identical to TRBD1. CDR1 is MDHEN and CDR2 is SYDVKM in the germline V gene. This CDR3 has 15 residues. The V and J ends lost 4 bases and 6 bases, in that order; junction bases with no gene match: 2. The CDR3 loop reads CASSWTGGVNSPLHF. The CDR3 bases are TGTGCCAGCAGTTGGACAGGGGGCGTTAATTCACCCCTCCACTTT.

This clone was recorded only once. The genes are TRBV29-1 and TRBJ2-3; D possibly corresponds to TRBD2 (5 bases). Germline loops: CDR1 SQVTM, CDR2 ANQGSEA. V gave up 3 bases and J gave up 0 bases, with 10 bases separating them. There are 14 residues in the CDR3. The CDR3 DNA reads TGCAGCGTTGAGAAGGGAGCTAGCACAGATACGCAGTATTTT. Protein sequence: CSVEKGASTDTQYF.

The rearrangement joins TRBV10-3 to TRBJ2-2; 8 bases are a match to TRBD2. The CDR3 is 15 residues long. Germline V lookup: CDR1 ENHRY, CDR2 SYGVKD. Trimming cost V 6 bases and J 0 bases; bases outside gene matches: 3. CDR3 protein: CAIRAGGPNTGELFF. The DNA of the CDR3 is TGTGCCATCAGGGCGGGAGGCCCGAACACCGGGGAGCTGTTTTTT.

CDR3: CASSVAEVGETQYF. CDR3 nucleotides: TGTGCCAGCAGCGTAGCGGAGGTTGGGGAGACCCAGTACTTC. This chain uses TRBV9 with TRBJ2-5, with D perhaps matching TRBD2 (5 bases). The length of the CDR3 is 14 residues. V shed 0 bases and J shed 5 bases, with 11 bases lying between them. CDR1 is SGDLS, CDR2 YYNGEE, per germline.

V is TRBV28 and J is TRBJ1-2; D uncertain. This CDR3 spans 15 amino acids. Trimming left V 2 bases short and J 5 bases short, with 15 bases between. Germline V gives CDR1 MDHEN, CDR2 SYDVKM. The CDR3 sequence: CASSLEASGRYGYTF. For the CDR3, the DNA is TGTGCCAGCAGTTTAGAGGCCTCCGGGAGGTATGGCTACACCTTC.

The V gene is TRBV6-4, the J gene TRBJ2-5; maybe TRBD2 (5 bases). V was cut by 8 bases and J by 2 bases, with 18 bases left in between. The CDR3 loop spans 15 amino acids. Germline V gene sequence: CDR1 MRHNA, CDR2 SNTAGT. The CDR3 bases are TGTGCCAGCTGGACGCTTCCGGGATCTCAAGAGACCCAGTACTTC. It yields the protein CASWTLPGSQETQYF.

The V and J genes are TRBV4-2 and TRBJ1-1, with 8 bases aligning to TRBD1. CDR1 is LGHNA, CDR2 YNFKEQ, per germline. The CDR3 length is 15 residues. Germline trimming cut 2 bases from V and 11 bases from J; bases unmatched to any gene: 13. The CDR3 loop is CASSQRTGRTAGAFF. CDR3 sequence (DNA): TGTGCCAGCAGCCAAAGGACAGGGAGAACCGCGGGGGCTTTCTTT.

The chain couples TRBV2 to TRBJ1-4; 10 nucleotides align to TRBD1. The CDR3 totals 14 residues. CDR1 and CDR2 (germline): SNHLY, FYNNEI. J was trimmed by 6 bases and V by 5 bases; bases with no gene match: 3. This CDR3 is CASSRDRGDEKLFF. The CDR3 bases are TGTGCCAGCAGTAGGGACAGGGGTGATGAAAAACTGTTTTTT.

The chain recombines TRBV6-6 with TRBJ1-1, with 7 positions matching TRBD1. In germline, CDR1 is MNHNY, CDR2 SVGAGI (reference sequence). This CDR3 has 12 residues. V was pared by 10 bases and J by 6 bases, with 8 bases of the junction left unmatched. CDR3 sequence reads: CATFRGQAEAFF. The CDR3 DNA reads TGTGCCACCTTTAGAGGACAGGCTGAAGCTTTCTTT.

The chain carries TRBV7-9 and TRBJ2-1; 10 bases agree with TRBD2. The CDR3 contains 16 residues. J was trimmed by 9 bases and V by 1 base; bases with no gene match: 9. The germline gives CDR1 SEHNR, CDR2 FQNEAQ (reference sequence). For the CDR3, the DNA is TGTGCCAGCAGCTTAGGTCCAGCGGGAGGGCCGGGTGAGCAGTTCTTC. This translates into CASSLGPAGGPGEQFF. The whole variable domain, filled in from reference TRBV7-9 and TRBJ2-1, reads DTGVSQNPRHKITKRGQNVTFRCDPISEHNRLYWYRQTLGQGPEFLTYFQNEAQLEKSRLLSDRFSAERPKGSFSTLEIQRTEQGDSAMYLCASSLGPAGGPGEQFFGPGTRLTVL.

The rearrangement joins TRBV12-3 or TRBV12-4 to TRBJ2-3; TRBD2 agrees at 11 bases. V lost 10 bases and J lost 5; bases outside the gene matches: 2. The CDR3 loop spans 12 amino acids. This chain's CDR3 is CATGLAGDTQYF. CDR3 in DNA: TGTGCCACCGGACTAGCGGGAGATACGCAGTATTTT.

The J gene is TRBJ1-1, the V gene TRBV5-6, with D unresolved. Deletions cut 2 bases from V and 7 bases from J, with 6 bases between. Germline CDR1 SGHDT, CDR2 YYEEEE. This CDR3 contains 11 residues. The CDR3 sequence is CASSLYGEAFF. As DNA, the CDR3 is TGTGCCAGCAGCTTATACGGTGAAGCTTTCTTT.